The T cell receptor beta chain under discussion was sequenced for a study of breast tumors, draining lymph nodes, adjacent tissues. Findings of the study overall: Tumor TCR diversity was below lymph nodes but above nontumor tissue.

This clonotype showed up many times. Its antigen is unidentified. TCRdb passed the multiplex PCR reads through MiXCR, listing each CDR3 protein once. Among more than 250,000 distinct CDR3 sequences, about 30% were seen once, and the ten largest hold approximately 1%. Breast cancer patients provided tissue from their axillary draining lymph nodes. This CDR3 has 15 residues. V dropped 4 bases and J dropped 6; count of bases not matched to a gene: 7. Looked up from germline, CDR1 is SNHLY and CDR2 is FYNNEI. This chain uses TRBV2 with TRBJ2-1; 9 bases align to TRBD2. The specimen was axillary lymph node tissue. This clonotype originated in a female donor with breast cancer. Some clones in this sample may be carry-over from other donors' samples. CDR3 DNA sequence: TGTGCCAGCAGTGGTCGGACTAGCGTAGGCAATGAGCAGTTCTTC. Its translation: CASSGRTSVGNEQFF.